What follows is one T cell receptor beta chain and its context. Its specificity is not known. At the Johns Hopkins FTIC core, DNA taken from cultured CD4+ T cells was sequenced by way of the Oncomine TCR Beta short-read assay. Researchers extracted genomic DNA from CD4+ T cells that had been cultured. TCRdb called the PCR reads again in MiXCR, with one record for every CDR3 protein. The sample has about 7,000 distinct CDR3 sequences, roughly 31% seen once. Documented treatment: approximately 9-day PBMC culture with coronavirus spike peptide pools or control peptides (ViraFEST assay). Harvesting of the unexposed donor's CD4+ T cells predated the COVID-19 pandemic (2011-2018). This sample is drawn from a study of vaccination and CD4 T cells after COVID-19. Looking at the study overall: Drawing of post-COVID samples took place a median around 110 days after diagnosis (range 35 to 161). Cells received overlapping spike peptides from SARS-CoV-2, HCoV-NL63, HCoV-OC43 and HCoV-229E as stimulation.

CDR3 length equals 17 residues. Germline V lookup: CDR1 MNHEY, CDR2 SMNVEV (reference sequence). V was pared by 5 bases and J by 3 bases, with 20 bases between. Study-wide results and limits: Investigators enrolled relatively few convalescent patients and included no early post-infection timepoints.

The origin of this receptor is a human donor in good health. The V call is TRBV27, the J call TRBJ1-5, with a possible D match to TRBD1 (6 bases). Material: CD4+ T cells from blood, cultured in vitro. CDR3 loop: CASSLFGGQGSNQPQHF. The CDR3 region has the DNA TGTGCCAGCAGTCTCTTCGGGGGGCAGGGGTCCAATCAGCCCCAGCATTTT.